This T cell receptor (beta chain) was identified in a study of shared clonotypes between healthy human individuals. Notes on the study in general: Generally, naive subsets (rather than memory subsets) showed larger estimated richness.

As regards this clone: What it binds is unknown.

Deep level was the assay's run setting. The assay was immunoSEQ multiplex PCR, and TCRdb's table has in-frame clones only and misses some. The sample carries 2 million to 2.5 million clones, approximately 94% recorded once. J gave up 6 bases and V 6 bases, and 8 bases lay outside the gene matches. This CDR3 is 14 amino acids long. Looked up from germline, CDR1 is SNHLY and CDR2 is FYNNEI. The clonotype originates from a man younger than 35 in good health. The gene calls are TRBV2 and TRBJ1-5; 7 bases line up with TRBD1. Sequences were obtained from naive CD4+ T cells sorted from blood. The subset: CD45RA+ positively selected. CDR3 DNA sequence: TGTGCCAGCAGGGGACAGACTGTTAGTCAGCCCCAGCATTTT. It yields the protein CASRGQTVSQPQHF.